Each of the 27 T cell receptor beta chains below was sequenced from the same sample in a study of response to subunit inactivated influenza vaccine. One entry per CDR3 protein results from TCRdb running MiXCR on the RT-PCR reads. Of about 700,000 distinct CDR3 sequences in the sample, roughly 14% were seen once. The sequencing here drew on PBMCs from blood, taken roughly 2 weeks before vaccination. These receptors were collected from a man in his forties or fifties who received an inactivated influenza vaccine.

This clonotype has a handful of counts. This chain connects TRBV18 to TRBJ2-5; maybe TRBD1 (5 bases). Germline CDR1 is KGHSH and CDR2 is LQKENI. This CDR3 has 16 residues. V lost 0 bases, J lost 1 base, and 12 bases lay in between. For the CDR3, the DNA is TGTGCCAGCTCACCACCGTCAGGGAACGTCCAAGAGACCCAGTACTTC. Translating it yields CASSPPSGNVQETQYF.

In this sample, this clonotype turned up many times. The genes are TRBV5-1 and TRBJ2-3; D is uncertain. The CDR3 loop spans 14 amino acids. Germline V lookup: CDR1 SGHRS, CDR2 YFSETQ. Trimming pared 4 bases from V and 4 bases from J, leaving 13 bases between. In DNA, the CDR3 is TGCGCCAGCAGCCCAGATGAGCCTGCAGATACGCAGTATTTT. It translates to CASSPDEPADTQYF.

The chain combines TRBV2 with TRBJ2-2; TRBD1 aligns across 7 bases. Germline CDR1 SNHLY, CDR2 FYNNEI. V dropped 9 bases and J dropped 1; count of bases not matched to a gene: 2. CDR3 length equals 13 residues. The CDR3: CARDRMNTGELFF. CDR3 nucleotides: TGTGCCAGGGACAGGATGAACACCGGGGAGCTGTTTTTT.

This clonotype was detected only a few times. This chain joins TRBV20-1 and TRBJ2-5, with 7 bases lining up with TRBD2. The CDR3 has 12 amino acids. The germline V gene has CDR1 DFQATT and CDR2 SNEGSKA (reference sequence). Germline trimming cut 5 bases from V and 6 bases from J; bases unmatched to any gene: 6. The CDR3 loop is CSAYMGGKTQYF. Here the CDR3 DNA reads TGCAGTGCTTATATGGGGGGGAAGACCCAGTACTTC.

This clonotype has a count of ten or more. The CDR3 here is CASSSPTGPAYEQYF. As DNA, the CDR3 is TGTGCCAGCAGTTCCCCCACAGGTCCCGCCTACGAGCAGTACTTC. This sequence joins TRBV7-9 and TRBJ2-7, with D possibly TRBD1 on 5 matching bases. Germline lookup yields CDR1 SEHNR and CDR2 FQNEAQ (reference sequence). V was trimmed by 6 bases and J by 2 bases, leaving 17 bases between them. This CDR3 spans 15 amino acids.

The genes are TRBV5-5 and TRBJ2-2, with no clear D. Germline values: CDR1 SGHKS, CDR2 YYEKEE (reference sequence). V shed 2 bases and J shed 1 base, with 12 bases lying between them. This CDR3 is 16 amino acids long. CDR3 protein: CASSFSAGWNTGELFF. CDR3 nucleotide sequence: TGTGCCAGCAGCTTTTCAGCAGGATGGAACACCGGGGAGCTGTTTTTT.

This clonotype has just a few counts. The gene calls are TRBV6-2 or TRBV6-3 and TRBJ1-4; D uncertain. The V end was cut by 5 bases, the J end by 0 bases, with 7 bases between. The germline V gene encodes CDR1 MNHEY and CDR2 SVGEGT. This CDR3 region has 14 residues. The CDR3 loop is CASSGISTNEKLFF. DNA for the CDR3: TGTGCCAGCAGTGGAATCTCAACTAATGAAAAACTGTTTTTT.

This chain uses TRBV7-2 with TRBJ2-5, with TRBD1 matching 10 bases. Germline V gene sequence: CDR1 SGHTA, CDR2 FQGNSA. The V gene end was trimmed by 4 bases and the J gene end by 5 bases; junction bases not matched to a gene: 7. The CDR3 is made up of 15 amino acids. This CDR3 is CASSSTGGESETQYF. CDR3 nucleotide sequence: TGTGCCAGCAGCTCGACAGGGGGCGAGAGTGAGACCCAGTACTTC.

The chain couples TRBV11-2 to TRBJ2-1; 10 positions match TRBD1. The V and J ends lost 7 bases and 6 bases, in that order; junction bases with no gene match: 9. Germline CDR1 is SGHAT and CDR2 is FQNNGV. CDR3 length: 15 residues. The CDR3 region has the DNA TGTGCCAGCACCGCTGGGGGACAGGGGTCCAATGAGCAGTTCTTC. Translation: CASTAGGQGSNEQFF.

This clonotype was picked up many times. The chain uses TRBV7-3 and TRBJ2-2, with TRBD1 identical over 8 bases. Germline-derived CDR1 and CDR2 are SGHTA and FQGTGA. This CDR3 is 15 amino acids long. The V gene end was trimmed by 4 bases and the J gene end by 0 bases; junction bases not matched to a gene: 1. The CDR3 region has the DNA TGTGCCAGCAGCTCAGGGGGCGCGAACACCGGGGAGCTGTTTTTT. Protein: CASSSGGANTGELFF.

The chain couples TRBV11-1 to TRBJ2-2; 8 positions match TRBD1. Germline V lookup: CDR1 SGHAT, CDR2 FQDESV (reference sequence). The CDR3 length is 18 residues. V shed 5 bases, J shed 1 base, and the junction held 12 bases outside the gene matches. Written as DNA, the CDR3 is TGTGCCAGCAGCCATGACAGGGGTAGGACGAGGAACACCGGGGAGCTGTTTTTT. Amino acids: CASSHDRGRTRNTGELFF.

This clonotype was observed many times. The rearrangement joins TRBV14 to TRBJ2-5; 7 bases fit TRBD2. The V and J ends lost 3 bases and 5 bases, in that order; junction bases with no gene match: 3. CDR3 length: 13 residues. CDR1 SGHDN and CDR2 FVKESK come from the germline V gene. The chain's CDR3 is CASSQGGRETQYF. CDR3 nucleotide sequence: TGTGCCAGCAGCCAGGGGGGGAGGGAGACCCAGTACTTC.

This clonotype was seen more than once but under ten times. The chain employs TRBV3-1 and TRBJ1-2, with TRBD1 as a possible D gene (5 bases). Trimming pared 3 bases from V and 5 bases from J, leaving 7 bases between. Germline V gene sequence: CDR1 LGHDT, CDR2 YNNKEL (reference sequence). The CDR3 is made up of 12 amino acids. The CDR3 coding sequence is TGTGCCAGCAGCCACAGGGAGTATGGCTACACCTTC. This encodes CASSHREYGYTF.

In this sample, this clonotype turned up a few times. The chain carries TRBV7-9 and TRBJ2-7, with D tentatively TRBD1 or TRBD2 (5 bases each). The CDR3 extends over 14 amino acids. Germline V gene data show CDR1 as SEHNR and CDR2 as FQNEAQ (reference sequence). V lost 4 bases and J 3 bases, leaving 13 bases between the germline ends. Here the CDR3 DNA reads TGTGCCAGCAGCTCCCGGGACGGGAACTACGAGCAGTACTTC. Encoded protein: CASSSRDGNYEQYF.

This clonotype turned up a few times. The rearrangement links TRBV20-1 to TRBJ2-1; tentative D call: TRBD1 (6 bases). The germline V and J ends were trimmed by 1 base and 1 base, with 17 bases remaining between them. Germline V CDR1 and CDR2: DFQATT, SNEGSKA (reference sequence). The CDR3 runs to 17 residues. The chain's CDR3 is CSARGQERIVSYNEQFF. In nucleotides, the CDR3 is TGCAGTGCTAGAGGACAGGAACGAATTGTATCCTACAATGAGCAGTTCTTC.

The chain combines TRBV4-1 with TRBJ2-5; D unclear. There are 15 residues in the CDR3. Germline V gene sequence: CDR1 MGHRA, CDR2 YSYEKL. Trimming left V 1 base short and J 4 bases short, with 13 bases between. The CDR3 loop is CASSQGLLGRETQYF. The CDR3 DNA is TGCGCCAGCAGCCAAGGCCTTTTGGGTCGAGAGACCCAGTACTTC.

This clonotype was observed a handful of times. The chain couples TRBV28 to TRBJ2-1, with D perhaps TRBD1 or TRBD2 (5 bases each). Germline loops: CDR1 MDHEN, CDR2 SYDVKM. With 5 bases removed from V and 4 bases from J, the gap between germline ends came to 9 bases. This CDR3 is 13 amino acids long. The CDR3 DNA is TGTGCCAGCAGTGGGACCTTTTACAATGAGCAGTTCTTC. This gives the protein CASSGTFYNEQFF.

The V gene is TRBV12-3 or TRBV12-4, the J gene TRBJ1-1, with D possibly TRBD1 on 6 matching bases. The CDR3 contains 13 residues. V was trimmed by 6 bases and J by 1 base, leaving 9 bases between them. The CDR3 sequence: CASRRGANTEAFF. Written as DNA, the CDR3 is TGTGCCAGCAGAAGGGGGGCGAACACTGAAGCTTTCTTT.

The chain carries TRBV7-9 and TRBJ2-3; D uncertain. This CDR3 is built from 14 residues. Trimming took 10 bases from V and 0 from J, leaving 14 bases between them. CDR1 SEHNR and CDR2 FQNEAQ come from the germline V gene (reference sequence). The CDR3: CATGEDRSTDTQYF. CDR3 DNA: TGTGCCACCGGTGAGGACCGAAGCACAGATACGCAGTATTTT.

To note about this clonotype: The junction departs from the called germline gene at one end, perhaps through a read error. V gene TRBV25-1 combines with J gene TRBJ2-7; no definite D call. The CDR3 has 14 residues. The germline V gene encodes CDR1 MGHDK and CDR2 SYGVNS. The CDR3 here is CASSESGRSSEQYF. The CDR3 nucleotides are TGTGCCAGCAGTGAGAGTGGTCGGTCCTCCGAGCAGTACTTC.

This clonotype was detected only a few times. The chain uses TRBV6-5 and TRBJ2-7, with a weak D call TRBD2 (5 bases). With 2 bases removed from V and 6 bases from J, the gap between germline ends came to 17 bases. CDR3 length equals 15 residues. Germline lookup yields CDR1 MNHEY and CDR2 SVGAGI. The CDR3 is CASSYVAAPGVEQYF. The CDR3 nucleotides are TGTGCCAGCAGTTACGTTGCGGCACCCGGGGTCGAGCAGTACTTC.

This clonotype was seen more than once but under ten times. This rearrangement joins TRBV29-1 to TRBJ1-2; 7 bases map to TRBD1. CDR1 and CDR2 from the germline V gene are SQVTM and ANQGSEA. The CDR3 contains 13 residues. After removal of 0 bases from V and 5 bases from J, the junction contained 3 bases not matched to a gene. CDR3 sequence: CSVEERGRYGYTF. The DNA for the CDR3 is TGCAGCGTTGAAGAAAGGGGGCGGTATGGCTACACCTTC.

The chain employs TRBV5-4 and TRBJ2-3; D tentatively reads TRBD1 or TRBD2 (6 bases each). CDR3 length: 16 residues. Germline-derived CDR1 and CDR2 are SGHNT and YYREEE (reference sequence). V was trimmed by 4 bases and J by 6 bases, leaving 21 bases between them. The CDR3 DNA reads TGTGCCAGCAGCCCGTTGGCACAGGGCCGGGGGGATACGCAGTATTTT. Protein product: CASSPLAQGRGDTQYF.

This clonotype appeared a few times. This chain connects TRBV14 to TRBJ2-2; 9 positions match TRBD1. The germline CDR1 and CDR2 sequences are SGHDN and FVKESK. CDR3 size: 13 residues. After removal of 8 bases from V and 6 bases from J, the junction contained 4 bases not matched to a gene. CDR3 nucleotide sequence: TGTGCCAGCGCCGGGACAGGGCCCGGGGAGCTGTTTTTT. Translating gives CASAGTGPGELFF.

This chain links TRBV24-1 with TRBJ2-1; D not certain. Trimming left V 5 bases short and J 8 bases short, with 6 bases between. Germline V lookup: CDR1 KGHDR, CDR2 SFDVKD. The CDR3 has 11 amino acids. CDR3 amino acids: CATSVMDEQFF. The DNA of the CDR3 is TGTGCCACCAGTGTGATGGATGAGCAGTTCTTC.

The chain couples TRBV2 to TRBJ2-1; D possibly corresponds to TRBD1 (6 bases). The CDR3 is 12 residues long. The germline gives CDR1 SNHLY, CDR2 FYNNEI. Deletions cut 6 bases from V and 10 bases from J, with 13 bases between. The CDR3 region has the DNA TGTGCCAGCAGAAGACAGGCCTTGGAGCAGTTCTTC. Translation: CASRRQALEQFF.

This clonotype was observed a handful of times. The V and J genes are TRBV11-2 and TRBJ1-5; 7 bases align to TRBD1. The germline V gene encodes CDR1 SGHAT and CDR2 FQNNGV. V dropped 2 bases and J dropped 4; count of bases not matched to a gene: 2. This CDR3 spans 14 amino acids. CDR3 nucleotide sequence: TGTGCCAGCAGCTTAAGCAGGGGGAATCAGCCCCAGCATTTT. Translation gives CASSLSRGNQPQHF.